The 14 T cell receptor beta chains in this list originate from one sample, sequenced in a study of CD8 T cells in Susac syndrome. The RNA input was roughly 0.45 to 1 ug, and it was reverse transcribed with random hexamers. MiXCR was run by TCRdb on the immunoSEQ multiplex PCR reads, yielding one entry per CDR3 protein. The table has approximately 220,000 distinct CDR3 sequences, roughly 94% seen once; the top ten hold approximately 0.081%. The sample taken for sequencing was CD4+ T cells from PBMCs. These receptors all stem from a human donor with multiple sclerosis.

The rearrangement joins TRBV7-9 to TRBJ2-5; D uncertain. V was shortened by 5 bases and J by 13 bases, with 11 bases between the two germline ends. The CDR3 consists of 10 residues. The germline CDR1 and CDR2 sequences are SEHNR and FQNEAQ (reference sequence). The CDR3 here is CASSHDPGYF. The DNA of the CDR3 is TGTGCCAGCAGCCACGATCCAGGGTACTTC.

This chain links TRBV5-1 with TRBJ1-2; D unresolved. CDR3 length: 15 amino acids. Germline CDR1 and CDR2: SGHRS and YFSETQ. Trimming removed 1 base at V and 2 bases at J, with 12 bases between. This CDR3 is CASSLSGNDNYGYTF. CDR3 nucleotides: TGCGCCAGCAGCTTGTCCGGGAACGACAACTATGGCTACACCTTC.

The chain uses TRBV7-9 and TRBJ2-1; the D is unclear. CDR1 and CDR2 (germline): SEHNR, FQNEAQ (reference sequence). The germline V and J ends were trimmed by 7 bases and 6 bases, with 13 bases remaining between them. The CDR3 loop spans 13 amino acids. The CDR3 bases are TGTGCCAGCAAATACGACTTGGTCAATGAGCAGTTCTTC. Translated, it gives CASKYDLVNEQFF.

The chain has TRBV29-1 and TRBJ2-1; D gene ambiguous. Trimming removed 3 bases from V and 6 bases from J, with 6 bases in between. CDR1 SQVTM and CDR2 ANQGSEA come from the germline V gene. The CDR3 sequence is 11 residues long. CDR3 DNA sequence: TGCAGCGTTGAGAACCCCAATGAGCAGTTCTTC. Translation: CSVENPNEQFF.

The chain is built from TRBV3-1 and TRBJ1-2, with 9 bases aligning to TRBD1. The CDR3 totals 17 residues. The germline V gene has CDR1 LGHDT and CDR2 YNNKEL (reference sequence). Trimming removed 0 bases from V and 6 bases from J; junction bases left unmatched: 11. In nucleotides, the CDR3 is TGTGCCAGCAGCCAAGATACCGCACAGGGGGCTTGGGATGGCTACACCTTC. It yields the protein CASSQDTAQGAWDGYTF.

V gene TRBV5-1 combines with J gene TRBJ2-3, with 9 bases that match TRBD1. CDR1 and CDR2 from the germline V gene are SGHRS and YFSETQ. After removal of 7 bases from V and 5 bases from J, the junction contained 5 bases not matched to a gene. The CDR3 has 13 residues. This CDR3 reads CASGQGSIDTQYF. DNA for the CDR3: TGCGCCAGCGGACAGGGGTCTATAGATACGCAGTATTTT.

V and J are TRBV4-2 and TRBJ2-7; 8 bases align to TRBD1. This CDR3 is built from 15 residues. Germline V gives CDR1 LGHNA, CDR2 YNFKEQ. Trimming cost V 1 base and J 3 bases; bases outside gene matches: 5. Here the CDR3 DNA reads TGTGCCAGCAGCCAAGCGTTACAGGGGGTCTACGAGCAGTACTTC. Its translation: CASSQALQGVYEQYF.

The chain has TRBV3-1 and TRBJ1-6, with 8 nucleotides matching TRBD1. This CDR3 is 16 amino acids long. V shed 1 base and J 7 bases; nucleotides not matched to a gene: 6. Per the germline V gene, CDR1 is LGHDT and CDR2 is YNNKEL (reference sequence). The DNA for the CDR3 is TGTGCCAGCAGCCAAGCGGCGAGACAGGGGAATTCACCCCTCCACTTT. Its translation: CASSQAARQGNSPLHF.

V gene TRBV15 combines with J gene TRBJ2-7, with D possibly matching TRBD1 (6 bases). Between the trimmed V and J ends, which lost 6 bases and 4 bases, there was a span of 10 bases. CDR1 and CDR2 (germline): LNHNV, YYDKDF (reference sequence). The CDR3 sequence is 12 residues long. This CDR3 reads CATSQGKYEQYV. CDR3 nucleotides: TGTGCCACCAGTCAGGGGAAGTACGAGCAGTACGTC.

The rearrangement joins TRBV20-1 to TRBJ2-1; TRBD1 agrees at 10 bases. V was clipped by 5 bases and J by 1 base; unmatched bases: 2. The germline gives CDR1 DFQATT, CDR2 SNEGSKA (reference sequence). This CDR3 is 14 amino acids long. The CDR3 here is CSAVDRGSYNEQFF. CDR3 bases: TGCAGTGCTGTGGACAGGGGGTCCTACAATGAGCAGTTCTTC.

The V call is TRBV6-5, the J call TRBJ2-2; tentatively, D is TRBD2 (5 bases). Trimming removed 7 bases from V and 3 bases from J, with 9 bases in between. This CDR3 has 13 residues. Germline V gives CDR1 MNHEY, CDR2 SVGAGI. CDR3 protein: CASKRVDTGELFF. For the CDR3, the DNA is TGTGCCAGCAAGAGGGTAGACACCGGGGAGCTGTTTTTT.

V is TRBV12-3 or TRBV12-4 and J is TRBJ1-1; a weak D match, TRBD1 (5 bases). V lost 1 base and J 11 bases, leaving 14 bases between the germline ends. This CDR3 spans 13 amino acids. This chain's CDR3 is CASSLVGDLGAFF. In nucleotides, the CDR3 is TGTGCCAGCAGTTTAGTAGGGGACCTAGGGGCTTTCTTT.

The chain joins TRBV27 to TRBJ2-5; 8 bases fit TRBD1. CDR1 is MNHEY and CDR2 is SMNVEV in the germline V gene (reference sequence). The CDR3 is 15 residues long. V shed 5 bases and J 7 bases; nucleotides not matched to a gene: 12. For the CDR3, the DNA is TGTGCCAGCAGTATGGGACAGGCCCTCGAGGGGACCCAGTACTTC. Encoded protein: CASSMGQALEGTQYF.

The V call is TRBV29-1, the J call TRBJ1-4; no clear D. The germline gives CDR1 SQVTM, CDR2 ANQGSEA. The CDR3 spans 12 residues. Trimming removed 1 base at V and 7 bases at J, with 7 bases between. The CDR3 nucleotides are TGCAGCGTTGAAGGGCCGGGTGAAAAACTGTTTTTT. This sequence encodes CSVEGPGEKLFF.